Reported below is one T cell receptor beta chain. The antigen remains undetermined. This specimen comes from a study of monozygotic twins with inflammatory bowel disease. The study's findings and limits: Discordant twins showed the same repertoire similarity as concordant twins, possibly from limited power.

cDNA for each sample came from eight separate reactions. Researchers used template switching to add UMIs featuring a 6-nucleotide sample barcode. From the 5' RACE reads, TCRdb lists one entry per CDR3 protein and no DNA. The repertoire shows 110,000 to 150,000 distinct CDR3 sequences; the top ten hold about 1.2%. The CDR3 consists of 14 residues. CDR1 is SGHVS and CDR2 is FQNEAQ in the germline V gene. The chain recombines TRBV7-8 with TRBJ2-7. This clonotype was sampled from a human donor with ulcerative colitis or Crohn's disease, or a healthy co-twin of an affected twin (not recorded which). The sequenced sample consisted of blood. CDR3 in amino acids: CASSHGPRYYEQYF.